The TCR beta chain under discussion was sequenced for a study of cytomegalovirus exposure and HLA in healthy donors. Overall study: The approximately 130 validation repertoires and the approximately 640 first-cohort repertoires shared a platform, a later analysis reported.

V was shortened by 0 bases and J by 4 bases, with 14 bases between the two germline ends. The CDR3 totals 15 residues. Germline V gene data show CDR1 as SGHKS and CDR2 as YYEKEE (reference sequence). Using immunoSEQ multiplex PCR, the repertoire was profiled, and TCRdb retains in-frame clones only, with some absent. The repertoire consists of about 73,000 clones, with around 90% occurring once and the leading ten covering 3.5% to 4%. V is TRBV5-5 and J is TRBJ2-7; D is uncertain. The sequence derives from a woman younger than 35 in good health and CMV-seropositive. Sequencing used PBMCs. The CDR3 DNA reads TGTGCCAGCAGCTTGGCCGCTCTAACTGGTTACGAGCAGTACTTC. Encoded protein: CASSLAALTGYEQYF.